Below, 30 T cell receptor beta chains from the same sample are listed, as sequenced in a study of PD-1 blockade in mismatch repair-deficient tumors. Sequenced by immunoSEQ multiplex PCR; TCRdb stores in-frame clones only, minus some. The profile shows 80,000 to 100,000 clones, about 85% of them singletons. The material was peripheral blood, obtained 12 weeks after starting pembrolizumab. Receptors were obtained from an adult with mismatch repair-deficient cancer.

This chain connects TRBV18 to TRBJ2-7, with no clear D. The CDR3 has 14 residues. V lost 6 bases and J 0 bases, leaving 12 bases between the germline ends. Germline values: CDR1 KGHSH, CDR2 LQKENI. The CDR3 nucleotides are TGTGCCAGCTCGCCAGGATCTAGCTCCTACGAGCAGTACTTC. This sequence encodes CASSPGSSSYEQYF. Looking up the rest from reference TRBV18 and TRBJ2-7 gives the full variable domain: NAGVMQNPRHLVRRRGQEARLRCSPMKGHSHVYWYRQLPEEGLKFMVYLQKENIIDESGMPKERFSAEFPKEGPSILRIQQVVRGDSAAYFCASSPGSSSYEQYFGPGTRLTVT.

This clone was observed a few times. The rearrangement joins TRBV27 to TRBJ1-1; TRBD1 matches at 7 bases. Unmatched junction bases numbered 7, after V lost 5 bases and J lost 1 base. Germline V gene lookup returns CDR1 MNHEY and CDR2 SMNVEV (reference sequence). The CDR3 extends over 15 amino acids. The CDR3 is CASSIKRTGNTEAFF. CDR3 DNA sequence: TGTGCCAGCAGTATCAAGAGGACAGGGAACACTGAAGCTTTCTTT.

The V and J genes are TRBV19 and TRBJ2-2; no clear D. Per the germline V gene, CDR1 is LNHDA and CDR2 is SQIVND (reference sequence). V lost 6 bases and J lost 3, with 8 bases in between. This CDR3 spans 13 amino acids. CDR3 coding DNA: TGTGCCAGTAGACGCTGGGACACCGGGGAGCTGTTTTTT. Residues: CASRRWDTGELFF.

In this sample, this clone turned up a few times. This chain uses TRBV7-3 with TRBJ1-1; the D gene is possibly TRBD1 (6 bases). V shed 5 bases and J shed 5 bases, with 12 bases lying between them. This CDR3 region has 13 residues. Germline V gives CDR1 SGHTA, CDR2 FQGTGA. The CDR3 nucleotides are TGTGCCAGCAGCCCAACAGGGAAGACTGAAGCTTTCTTT. Residues: CASSPTGKTEAFF.

The chain joins TRBV7-8 to TRBJ1-1; perhaps TRBD1 as D (6 bases). The V end was cut by 5 bases, the J end by 5 bases, with 18 bases between. Per germline, CDR1 SGHVS and CDR2 FQNEAQ. There are 15 residues in the CDR3. The CDR3 spells CASSPRQERKTEAFF. Written as DNA, the CDR3 is TGTGCCAGCAGCCCCCGACAGGAAAGGAAGACTGAAGCTTTCTTT.

The chain combines TRBV13 with TRBJ2-7, with D tentatively TRBD2 (5 bases). The CDR3 is made up of 14 amino acids. CDR1 and CDR2 from the germline V gene are PRHDT and FYEKMQ (reference sequence). V dropped 4 bases and J dropped 3 bases, with 13 bases sitting between them. This CDR3 reads CASSSTGLDYEQYF. The CDR3 DNA reads as TGTGCCAGCAGCTCCACCGGACTGGACTACGAGCAGTACTTC.

The gene calls are TRBV6-5 and TRBJ1-2; D gene unclear. The CDR3 has 13 amino acids. V gave up 5 bases and J gave up 2 bases, with 9 bases separating them. Germline V gene data show CDR1 as MNHEY and CDR2 as SVGAGI. CDR3 sequence: CASSEWRNYGYTF. For the CDR3, the DNA is TGTGCCAGCAGTGAATGGAGGAACTATGGCTACACCTTC.

This clone was detected only a few times. This chain's CDR3 is CSAADSYEQYF. Written as DNA, the CDR3 is TGCAGTGCAGCGGACTCCTACGAGCAGTACTTC. The chain links TRBV20-1 to TRBJ2-7; TRBD2 might be the D (5 bases). Germline V gene lookup returns CDR1 DFQATT and CDR2 SNEGSKA (reference sequence). The CDR3 has 11 amino acids. V lost 6 bases and J 0 bases, leaving 6 bases between the germline ends.

The chain uses TRBV6-5 and TRBJ2-1; D is undetermined. V dropped 2 bases and J dropped 0 bases, with 8 bases sitting between them. In germline, CDR1 is MNHEY, CDR2 SVGAGI. The CDR3 has 15 residues. The CDR3 DNA reads as TGTGCCAGCAGTTACAAGGAGAGCTCCTACAATGAGCAGTTCTTC. The encoded protein is CASSYKESSYNEQFF.

This clone was seen a single time. The V and J genes are TRBV28 and TRBJ1-5, with D perhaps TRBD1 (6 bases). V lost 5 bases and J lost 3, with 11 bases in between. The CDR3 runs 14 residues. Per germline, CDR1 MDHEN and CDR2 SYDVKM. CDR3 in amino acids: CASSPRQDNQPQHF. The CDR3 coding sequence is TGTGCCAGCAGTCCCCGACAGGACAATCAGCCCCAGCATTTT.

The V and J genes are TRBV7-2 and TRBJ2-1; 11 bases agree with TRBD2. The CDR3 consists of 17 residues. Germline CDR1 is SGHTA and CDR2 is FQGNSA. Losses at the gene ends were 5 bases for V and 3 bases for J; bases not matched to a gene: 9. CDR3 sequence reads: CASSPGTSGYNYNEQFF. CDR3 bases: TGTGCCAGCAGCCCCGGGACTAGCGGATATAACTACAATGAGCAGTTCTTC.

The genes are TRBV19 and TRBJ2-2, with no clear D. Looked up from germline, CDR1 is LNHDA and CDR2 is SQIVND (reference sequence). The CDR3 covers 15 residues. V gave up 2 bases and J gave up 6 bases, with 13 bases separating them. This CDR3 reads CASSIQDGNSGELFF. In nucleotides, the CDR3 is TGTGCCAGTAGTATACAGGACGGTAACTCCGGGGAGCTGTTTTTT.

J is TRBJ2-7 and V is TRBV27, with 8 bases fitting TRBD1. This CDR3 is built from 16 residues. Germline V lookup: CDR1 MNHEY, CDR2 SMNVEV (reference sequence). Unmatched junction bases numbered 12, after V lost 6 bases and J lost 2 bases. Written as DNA, the CDR3 is TGTGCCAGCAGCCTTTCCTGGGACAGGAGTACCTACGAGCAGTACTTC. Translated: CASSLSWDRSTYEQYF.

This chain links TRBV29-1 with TRBJ2-2; a weak D match, TRBD1 (6 bases). Germline V lookup: CDR1 SQVTM, CDR2 ANQGSEA. This CDR3 contains 13 residues. The V gene lost 7 bases and the J gene lost 2 bases, with 11 bases spanning the gap. The CDR3 DNA follows: TGCAGCGGGACAGATGATAACACCGGGGAGCTGTTTTTT. Its protein product is CSGTDDNTGELFF.

The chain has TRBV6-5 and TRBJ2-3; D not resolved. The CDR3 runs to 13 residues. The V end lost 10 bases, the J end lost 0 bases, and 11 bases lay between the germline ends. CDR1 and CDR2 from the germline V gene are MNHEY and SVGAGI. The CDR3 DNA is TGTGCCACCACCCAGACTAGCACAGATACGCAGTATTTT. The encoded protein is CATTQTSTDTQYF.

The gene calls are TRBV6-5 and TRBJ1-1; a weak D match, TRBD1 (5 bases). CDR1 is MNHEY and CDR2 is SVGAGI in the germline V gene. The V gene lost 3 bases and the J gene lost 4 bases, with 15 bases spanning the gap. This CDR3 is 15 amino acids long. This CDR3 reads CASSYTAGRTTEAFF. DNA of the CDR3: TGTGCCAGCAGTTATACTGCGGGGCGGACCACTGAAGCTTTCTTT.

The J gene is TRBJ1-2, the V gene TRBV2; D possibly corresponds to TRBD1 (5 bases). The CDR3 runs 14 residues. V shed 7 bases and J shed 0 bases, with 12 bases lying between them. Germline V gene lookup returns CDR1 SNHLY and CDR2 FYNNEI. The CDR3 sequence: CASTGTDANYGYTF. In DNA, the CDR3 is TGTGCCAGCACCGGGACTGATGCTAACTATGGCTACACCTTC.

This CDR3 is CASSRSQGTGNTIYF. CDR3 bases: TGTGCCAGCAGTCGATCGCAGGGGACTGGAAACACCATATATTTT. J is TRBJ1-3 and V is TRBV27; TRBD1 might be the D (6 bases). CDR1 is MNHEY, CDR2 SMNVEV, per germline (reference sequence). The V gene lost 5 bases and the J gene lost 2 bases, with 13 bases spanning the gap. This CDR3 has 15 amino acids.

The chain employs TRBV7-2 and TRBJ2-1, with 9 bases lining up with TRBD2. The CDR3 length is 15 residues. The V gene's germline CDR1 is SGHTA and CDR2 FQGNSA. After removal of 3 bases from V and 0 bases from J, the junction contained 0 bases not matched to a gene. The CDR3 DNA reads as TGTGCCAGCAGCTTTAGCGGGAGCTCCTACAATGAGCAGTTCTTC. Its translation is CASSFSGSSYNEQFF. Filled out from reference TRBV7-2 and TRBJ2-1, the complete variable domain reads GAGVSQSPSNKVTEKGKDVELRCDPISGHTALYWYRQSLGQGLEFLIYFQGNSAPDKSGLPSDRFSAERTGGSVSTLTIQRTQQEDSAVYLCASSFSGSSYNEQFFGPGTRLTVL.

This clone turned up a few times. CDR3 sequence: CASSHRGLSYEQYF. The CDR3 DNA is TGTGCCAGCAGTCACCGCGGGCTCTCCTACGAGCAGTACTTC. This chain joins TRBV27 and TRBJ2-7, with D perhaps matching TRBD2 (5 bases). Germline CDR1 MNHEY, CDR2 SMNVEV (reference sequence). V lost 5 bases to trimming and J lost 0 bases, with 11 bases between them. CDR3 length equals 14 residues.

This rearrangement joins TRBV7-2 to TRBJ1-1, with D possibly TRBD1 on 6 matching bases. Germline V lookup: CDR1 SGHTA, CDR2 FQGNSA. With 2 bases removed from V and 2 bases from J, the gap between germline ends came to 9 bases. CDR3 length equals 14 residues. CDR3 region: CASSLIRGNTEAFF. CDR3 coding DNA: TGTGCCAGCAGCTTAATCAGGGGTAACACTGAAGCTTTCTTT.

The chain links TRBV11-2 to TRBJ2-7; D is possibly TRBD1 (6 bases). Trimming took 2 bases from V and 1 from J, leaving 9 bases between them. The CDR3 loop spans 14 amino acids. The germline V gene encodes CDR1 SGHAT and CDR2 FQNNGV. In DNA, the CDR3 is TGTGCCAGCAGCTTAAGGGACACTTCCTACGAGCAGTACTTC. Encoded protein: CASSLRDTSYEQYF.

The DNA of the CDR3 is TGTGCCAGCAGTGAACCTCGAACGGTAGGAACCGGGGAGCTGTTTTTT. It codes for CASSEPRTVGTGELFF. The V gene is TRBV25-1, the J gene TRBJ2-2; D is ambiguous. This CDR3 has 16 amino acids. Trimming shortened V by 2 bases and J by 5 bases, and 15 bases separated the two germline ends. Germline lookup yields CDR1 MGHDK and CDR2 SYGVNS.

The chain's CDR3 is CASSLGLNTGELFF. As DNA, the CDR3 is TGTGCCAGCAGCCTGGGGCTGAACACCGGGGAGCTGTTTTTT. The chain has TRBV9 and TRBJ2-2, with D possibly being TRBD1 (5 bases). The CDR3 is 14 amino acids. Germline V lookup: CDR1 SGDLS, CDR2 YYNGEE. Trimming took 4 bases from V and 1 from J, leaving 8 bases between them.

The genes are TRBV18 and TRBJ1-2; weak D call: TRBD1 (6 bases). V was shortened by 3 bases and J by 4 bases, with 18 bases between the two germline ends. The germline V gene encodes CDR1 KGHSH and CDR2 LQKENI. The CDR3 sequence is 16 residues long. For the CDR3, the DNA is TGTGCCAGCTCACCCTACAGGGACCGTACAGTCTATGGCTACACCTTC. Its translation is CASSPYRDRTVYGYTF.

The chain joins TRBV7-2 to TRBJ2-1; 8 nucleotides align to TRBD1. The CDR3 has 15 residues. Germline V lookup: CDR1 SGHTA, CDR2 FQGNSA. The V gene end was trimmed by 8 bases and the J gene end by 3 bases; junction bases not matched to a gene: 9. The DNA for the CDR3 is TGTGCCAGCCGGGACAGGAGTGGGAGCTACAATGAGCAGTTCTTC. Translation: CASRDRSGSYNEQFF.

This rearrangement joins TRBV9 to TRBJ2-5, with no clear D. The CDR3 length is 14 residues. Trimming cost V 3 bases and J 3 bases, with 12 bases left between them. Germline assignment: CDR1 SGDLS and CDR2 YYNGEE. CDR3 coding DNA: TGTGCCAGCAGCGCCTCTTGGACGGAAGAGACCCAGTACTTC. Protein product: CASSASWTEETQYF.

The gene calls are TRBV2 and TRBJ1-5; a weak D match, TRBD1 (5 bases). This CDR3 contains 16 residues. CDR1 SNHLY and CDR2 FYNNEI come from the germline V gene. Trimming took 0 bases from V and 2 from J, leaving 11 bases between them. The CDR3, as DNA: TGTGCCAGCAGTGAAGCGTCAGGGTTTGGCAATCAGCCCCAGCATTTT. Translated: CASSEASGFGNQPQHF.

This clone was counted once. Sequence at one end of the junction differs from germline and may be a read error. CDR3 in amino acids: CASSQDRAAGELFF. Written as DNA, the CDR3 is TGTGCTAGCAGCCAGGACAGGGCTGCCGGGGAGCTGTTTTTT. The genes are TRBV7-7 and TRBJ2-2, with 8 bases aligning to TRBD1. The germline V gene encodes CDR1 SSHAT and CDR2 FNYEAQ (reference sequence). This CDR3 is built from 14 residues.

This rearrangement joins TRBV7-8 to TRBJ2-1, with 10 positions matching TRBD2. The length of the CDR3 is 17 residues. Germline loops: CDR1 SGHVS, CDR2 FQNEAQ. V shed 2 bases, J shed 5 bases, and the junction held 9 bases outside the gene matches. CDR3 nucleotides: TGTGCCAGCAGCTTAAGGACTAGCGGATCAGCACACAATGAGCAGTTCTTC. It yields the protein CASSLRTSGSAHNEQFF. The full variable domain, with the rest looked up from reference TRBV7-8 and TRBJ2-1, is GAGVSQSPRYKVAKRGQDVALRCDPISGHVSLFWYQQALGQGPEFLTYFQNEAQLDKSGLPSDRFFAERPEGSVSTLKIQRTQQEDSAVYLCASSLRTSGSAHNEQFFGPGTRLTVL.